Shown below are 6 T cell receptor beta chains from a single sample sequenced in a study of T cell responses to AZD1222 COVID-19 vaccine. TCRdb keeps only in-frame clones here, not all; method: immunoSEQ multiplex PCR. The repertoire consists of some 81,000 clones, with just over 85% occurring once and the leading ten covering approximately 5.6%. This sample comprised peripheral blood, obtained 28 days after the second AZD1222 dose. These receptors originate from an adult who received the AZD1222 COVID-19 vaccine.

J is TRBJ1-5 and V is TRBV6-5; 8 positions agree with TRBD1. This CDR3 has 15 residues. Germline trimming cut 0 bases from V and 5 bases from J; bases unmatched to any gene: 3. Germline V lookup: CDR1 MNHEY, CDR2 SVGAGI. For the CDR3, the DNA is TGTGCCAGCAGTTACTCCCAGGGGGCCTATCAGCCCCAGCATTTT. Translation gives CASSYSQGAYQPQHF.

The genes are TRBV13 and TRBJ2-3; 14 nucleotides match TRBD2. The germline V gene has CDR1 PRHDT and CDR2 FYEKMQ (reference sequence). Trimming took 5 bases from V and 1 from J; bases not matched to a gene: 5. The CDR3 is 17 amino acids. The CDR3 DNA sequence: TGTGCCAGCAGCGCGCGACTAGCGGGAGGGGGCACAGATACGCAGTATTTT. This codes for CASSARLAGGGTDTQYF.

A single count supports this clone. This chain uses TRBV12-5 with TRBJ1-6; D is unresolved. Germline CDR1 is LGHNT and CDR2 is FRNRAP. Trimming removed 3 bases from V and 7 bases from J, with 4 bases in between. The CDR3 has 12 amino acids. The CDR3 sequence is CASGFGNSPLHF. CDR3 DNA sequence: TGTGCTAGTGGTTTCGGGAATTCACCCCTCCACTTT.

The genes are TRBV18 and TRBJ1-5; 8 bases are a match to TRBD1. The germline CDR1 and CDR2 sequences are KGHSH and LQKENI. This CDR3 is 15 amino acids long. J lost 7 bases, V lost 3 bases, and 8 bases had no gene match. Here the CDR3 reads CASSPTGEFRQPQHF. The CDR3 bases are TGTGCCAGCTCACCGACAGGGGAATTTAGGCAGCCCCAGCATTTT.

This chain uses TRBV25-1 with TRBJ1-1; the D gene is possibly TRBD1 (5 bases). Germline V gene data show CDR1 as MGHDK and CDR2 as SYGVNS. V was shortened by 4 bases and J by 0 bases, with 15 bases between the two germline ends. CDR3 size: 16 residues. CDR3 residues: CASSAQAAGMNTEAFF. The CDR3 nucleotides read TGTGCCAGCAGTGCACAGGCCGCCGGGATGAACACTGAAGCTTTCTTT.

V usage is TRBV5-1 and J usage is TRBJ1-3; a weak D match, TRBD1 (5 bases). The CDR3 contains 16 residues. Trimming pared 0 bases from V and 3 bases from J, leaving 13 bases between. The germline CDR1 and CDR2 sequences are SGHRS and YFSETQ. This chain's CDR3 is CASSLAPWGSGNTIYF. The CDR3 nucleotides read TGCGCCAGCAGCTTGGCGCCCTGGGGGAGTGGAAACACCATATATTTT. The full variable domain, completed using reference TRBV5-1 and TRBJ1-3, is KAGVTQTPRYLIKTRGQQVTLSCSPISGHRSVSWYQQTPGQGLQFLFEYFSETQRNKGNFPGRFSGRQFSNSRSEMNVSTLELGDSALYLCASSLAPWGSGNTIYFGEGSWLTVV.